A selection of T cell receptor beta chains follows, all from one sample in a study of Ad26.COV2.S vaccination and SARS-CoV-2 variants. Only in-frame clones appear in the TCRdb table, and some are missing; sequencing was by immunoSEQ multiplex PCR. The table has approximately 460,000 clones, roughly nine tenths seen once. The sample was peripheral blood, taken in a trial of Ad26.COV2.S vaccine versus placebo. These receptors were taken from a person aged 18-60 years who received the Ad26.COV2.S COVID-19 vaccine or a placebo. CDR3s include the opening cysteine and the closing phenylalanine or tryptophan. The order of the fields is V gene, clone size, J gene, D gene, CDR3 protein, CDR3 DNA. D genes are given only for firm matches. A clone size is listed for some rows: how often the clone was seen (once, few, many), or a class if it is expanded.

V gene: TRBV28; clone size: .; J gene: TRBJ1-4; D gene: .; CDR3 protein: CASSSRQEKLFF; CDR3 DNA: TGTGCCAGCAGTTCCCGACAGGAAAAACTGTTTTTT
V gene: TRBV7-2; clone size: .; J gene: TRBJ2-3; D gene: .; CDR3 protein: CASSLYQPTDTQYF; CDR3 DNA: TGTGCCAGCAGCTTATATCAACCCACAGATACGCAGTATTTT
V gene: TRBV3-1/TRBV3-2; clone size: .; J gene: TRBJ1-3; D gene: .; CDR3 protein: CASSSLSSGNTIYF; CDR3 DNA: TGTGCCAGCAGCTCGCTGAGTTCTGGAAACACCATATATTTT
V gene: TRBV30; clone size: .; J gene: TRBJ1-2; D gene: .; CDR3 protein: CAWSSITYGYTF; CDR3 DNA: TGTGCCTGGAGTTCCATTACCTATGGCTACACCTTC
V gene: TRBV5-4; clone size: .; J gene: TRBJ1-4; D gene: .; CDR3 protein: CASSLDRGAREKLFF; CDR3 DNA: TGTGCCAGCAGCTTGGACCGAGGGGCGCGGGAAAAACTGTTTTTT
V gene: TRBV5-8; clone size: .; J gene: TRBJ2-3; D gene: .; CDR3 protein: CASSLRLTSTDTQYF; CDR3 DNA: TGTGCCAGCAGCTTGCGGCTTACTAGCACAGATACGCAGTATTTT
V gene: TRBV6-5; clone size: .; J gene: TRBJ1-1; D gene: .; CDR3 protein: CASSYTTVNTEAFF; CDR3 DNA: TGTGCCAGCAGTTACACGACAGTGAACACTGAAGCTTTCTTT
V gene: TRBV4-2; clone size: .; J gene: TRBJ2-5; D gene: .; CDR3 protein: CASSQEGRAQETQYF; CDR3 DNA: TGTGCCAGCAGCCAAGAGGGGCGGGCACAAGAGACCCAGTACTTC
V gene: TRBV11-3; clone size: .; J gene: TRBJ2-7; D gene: TRBD1; CDR3 protein: CASSLGRGHNEQYF; CDR3 DNA: TGTGCCAGCAGCTTAGGTAGGGGGCACAACGAGCAGTACTTC
V gene: TRBV6-2/TRBV6-3; clone size: .; J gene: TRBJ1-1; D gene: .; CDR3 protein: CASSQNRLANTEAFF; CDR3 DNA: TGTGCCAGCAGCCAGAATCGACTGGCGAACACTGAAGCTTTCTTT
V gene: TRBV6-5; clone size: .; J gene: TRBJ1-3; D gene: .; CDR3 protein: CASSQTGSSGNTIYF; CDR3 DNA: TGTGCCAGCAGCCAAACAGGGAGCTCCGGAAACACCATATATTTT
V gene: TRBV2; clone size: few; J gene: TRBJ1-5; D gene: .; CDR3 protein: CASSGQGNQPQHF; CDR3 DNA: TGTGCCAGCAGTGGACAGGGCAATCAGCCCCAGCATTTT
V gene: TRBV2; clone size: .; J gene: TRBJ1-2; D gene: TRBD1; CDR3 protein: CASSEVATGLTHYGYTF; CDR3 DNA: TGTGCCAGCAGTGAAGTGGCGACAGGGCTTACCCACTATGGCTACACCTTC
V gene: TRBV19; clone size: once; J gene: TRBJ2-7; D gene: TRBD2; CDR3 protein: CASSATSGGSWEQYF; CDR3 DNA: TGTGCCAGTAGTGCCACTAGCGGGGGATCATGGGAGCAGTACTTC
V gene: TRBV5-1; clone size: .; J gene: TRBJ2-5; D gene: TRBD1; CDR3 protein: CASSLGSRTGGAETQYF; CDR3 DNA: TGCGCCAGCAGCTTGGGGTCTCGGACAGGGGGTGCAGAGACCCAGTACTTC
V gene: TRBV3-1/TRBV3-2; clone size: .; J gene: TRBJ2-1; D gene: TRBD2; CDR3 protein: CASSIPAGQGYNEQFF; CDR3 DNA: TGTGCCAGCAGCATCCCAGCGGGGCAAGGGTACAATGAGCAGTTCTTC
V gene: TRBV18; clone size: .; J gene: TRBJ2-7; D gene: .; CDR3 protein: CASSPPGTPGEQYF; CDR3 DNA: TGTGCCAGCTCACCCCCCGGGACCCCGGGGGAGCAGTACTTC
V gene: TRBV6-2/TRBV6-3; clone size: .; J gene: TRBJ1-5; D gene: .; CDR3 protein: CASSYSYQPQHF; CDR3 DNA: TGTGCCAGCAGTTACTCTTACCAGCCCCAGCATTTT
V gene: TRBV24-1; clone size: .; J gene: TRBJ1-2; D gene: .; CDR3 protein: CATSGSTDYGYTF; CDR3 DNA: TGTGCCACCAGTGGGTCGACGGATTATGGCTACACCTTC
V gene: TRBV28; clone size: .; J gene: TRBJ1-1; D gene: .; CDR3 protein: CASSLPDRFAAEAFF; CDR3 DNA: TGTGCCAGCAGTCTACCAGACAGATTCGCCGCTGAAGCTTTCTTT
V gene: TRBV15; clone size: .; J gene: TRBJ2-1; D gene: TRBD2; CDR3 protein: CATSRDTAGATYNEQFF; CDR3 DNA: TGTGCCACCAGCAGAGATACCGCGGGAGCGACCTACAATGAGCAGTTCTTC
V gene: TRBV7-8; clone size: .; J gene: TRBJ2-1; D gene: TRBD2; CDR3 protein: CASSQTTSGRASRNEQFF; CDR3 DNA: TGTGCCAGCAGCCAGACGACTAGCGGGAGGGCCTCCCGTAATGAGCAGTTCTTC
V gene: TRBV15; clone size: .; J gene: TRBJ2-1; D gene: .; CDR3 protein: CATSSGGTTSNEQFF; CDR3 DNA: TGTGCCACCAGCAGCGGGGGAACTACCTCCAATGAGCAGTTCTTC
V gene: TRBV30; clone size: once; J gene: TRBJ2-1; D gene: TRBD2; CDR3 protein: CAWSVSLAAYNEQFF; CDR3 DNA: TGTGCCTGGAGTGTAAGTCTAGCGGCTTACAATGAGCAGTTCTTC